One T cell receptor beta chain is described in this entry. Antigen specificity is unknown. This CDR3 is also generated by other DNA sequences in the sample. At deep level, the assay was performed. Sequencing was performed with immunoSEQ multiplex PCR; in TCRdb, only in-frame clones are kept and a portion is missing. The table lists 700,000 or so clones, about two thirds of them singletons, with approximately 1.8% in the top ten. The data stem from a study of shared clonotypes between healthy human individuals. Overall study results and limits: Naive CD4 clonotypes overlapped across a handful of donors at approximately 5.3%. Unshared clonotypes carried lower generation probabilities than those common to all four donors.

The CDR3 has 13 residues. Germline V gives CDR1 SGHTA, CDR2 FQGNSA. The V end was cut by 6 bases, the J end by 7 bases, with 15 bases between. This TCR derives from a woman aged 25 to 39 in good health. The sequenced material came from memory CD4+ T cells sorted from blood. Subset defined: CD45RA-negative fraction. This sequence joins TRBV7-2 and TRBJ2-5; TRBD2 is a possible D gene (5 bases). CDR3 amino acids: CASSRGRSGTQYF. The CDR3 coding sequence is TGTGCCAGCAGTCGCGGACGGAGCGGGACCCAGTACTTC.